This T cell receptor (beta chain) originates from a study of T cell responses to AZD1222 COVID-19 vaccine. Trimming stripped 2 bases from V and 0 bases from J, with 14 bases between. Germline-derived CDR1 and CDR2 are MNHEY and SMNVEV (reference sequence). The CDR3 length is 17 residues. Timing groups of about 4 and about 12 weeks for second doses were pooled. General observations from the study: Just six or seven AZD1222 recipients tested seropositive at baseline. Per reports, nearly half of all spike-specific TCRs target regions that are unmutated in variants.

The table came from immunoSEQ multiplex PCR; TCRdb's copy has only in-frame clones and leaves some out. The table records 150,000 to 200,000 clones, roughly 90% of them present only once. Concerning this clone: Its antigen is not known.

The sample consisted of peripheral blood, taken 28 days after the second AZD1222 dose. The rearrangement uses TRBV27 and TRBJ1-3; TRBD1 might be the D (5 bases). This clonotype was sampled from an adult who received the AZD1222 COVID-19 vaccine. The CDR3 loop is CASSLRGRAFSGNTIYF. The CDR3 bases are TGTGCCAGCAGTTTACGGGGCAGAGCCTTCTCTGGAAACACCATATATTTT.